Shown below are 11 T cell receptor beta chains from a single sample sequenced in a study of PD-1 blockade in classical Hodgkin lymphoma. The method was immunoSEQ multiplex PCR; TCRdb's version includes in-frame clones alone and lacks a portion of them. Of about 16,000 clones in the sample, around 85% were seen once. After autologous stem cell transplantation all patients relapsed, and prior brentuximab vedotin exposure differed between cohorts. Thawed PBMCs yielded CD4+ T cells through magnetic negative selection. The sequenced sample was CD4+ T cells from blood, obtained at baseline. Every receptor here comes from a human donor with classical Hodgkin lymphoma.

The chain carries TRBV5-1 and TRBJ2-5; D gene unclear. The CDR3 extends over 12 amino acids. In germline, CDR1 is SGHRS, CDR2 YFSETQ. Between the trimmed V and J ends, which lost 7 bases and 1 base, there was a span of 8 bases. The CDR3 here is CASALIQETQYF. The CDR3 DNA reads TGCGCCAGCGCTCTAATCCAAGAGACCCAGTACTTC.

J is TRBJ1-4 and V is TRBV14, with 8 bases lining up with TRBD1. V was pared by 4 bases and J by 5 bases, with 9 bases of the junction left unmatched. CDR1 is SGHDN and CDR2 is FVKESK in the germline V gene. The CDR3 has 16 residues. CDR3: CASSRLTGARNEKLFF. CDR3 nucleotides: TGTGCCAGCAGCCGGTTGACAGGGGCGAGAAATGAAAAACTGTTTTTT.

This clone occurred once. The chain is built from TRBV14 and TRBJ2-5, with 7 bases matching TRBD1. J gave up 4 bases and V 2 bases, and 4 bases lay outside the gene matches. Per germline, CDR1 SGHDN and CDR2 FVKESK. CDR3 length equals 14 residues. This chain's CDR3 is CASSQYRGLETQYF. The CDR3, as DNA: TGTGCCAGCAGCCAATACAGGGGTTTAGAGACCCAGTACTTC.

V is TRBV7-2 and J is TRBJ2-5; TRBD2 matches 7 bases. CDR1 is SGHTA, CDR2 FQGNSA, per germline. Trimming took 5 bases from V and 3 from J; bases not matched to a gene: 6. This CDR3 is 14 amino acids long. CDR3 nucleotide sequence: TGTGCCAGCAGCCCCTCGAGCGGGGAAGAGACCCAGTACTTC. It specifies CASSPSSGEETQYF.

The rearrangement uses TRBV28 and TRBJ1-4; TRBD1 matches at 10 bases. The CDR3 totals 13 residues. Germline V gene data show CDR1 as MDHEN and CDR2 as SYDVKM. J gave up 10 bases and V 6 bases, and 5 bases lay outside the gene matches. The DNA for the CDR3 is TGTGCCAGCAGGGGGACAGGGGTTGGAAAACTGTTTTTT. Its protein product is CASRGTGVGKLFF.

The rearrangement links TRBV27 to TRBJ2-1; D may be TRBD1 (5 bases). There are 14 residues in the CDR3. Trimming took off 5 bases at V and 9 bases at J, with 17 bases between the two ends. Germline V gives CDR1 MNHEY, CDR2 SMNVEV (reference sequence). DNA of the CDR3: TGTGCCAGCAGTCCGAGGACACTACCACTTGAGCAGTTCTTC. It encodes CASSPRTLPLEQFF.

Remarks on this clone: At one of its ends the junction is not consistent with the germline gene, which may arise from a read error. The genes are TRBV29-1 and TRBJ1-1; 10 bases are a match to TRBD1. Germline V gives CDR1 SQVTM, CDR2 ANQGSEA. The CDR3 extends over 16 amino acids. The chain's CDR3 is CSVEAPDRGMKTEAFF. The CDR3 region has the DNA TGCAGCGTTGAAGCCCCGGACAGGGGGATGAAAACTGAAGCTTTCTTT.

J is TRBJ2-3 and V is TRBV5-1; tentatively, D is TRBD1 (5 bases). Per the germline V gene, CDR1 is SGHRS and CDR2 is YFSETQ. The CDR3 spans 15 residues. Trimming shortened V by 6 bases and J by 3 bases, and 17 bases separated the two germline ends. This chain's CDR3 is CASTSISQGTDTQYF. For the CDR3, the DNA is TGCGCCAGCACCTCAATCAGTCAGGGTACAGATACGCAGTATTTT. The whole variable domain, remainder taken from reference TRBV5-1 and TRBJ2-3, is KAGVTQTPRYLIKTRGQQVTLSCSPISGHRSVSWYQQTPGQGLQFLFEYFSETQRNKGNFPGRFSGRQFSNSRSEMNVSTLELGDSALYLCASTSISQGTDTQYFGPGTRLTVL.

This clone came up once. The chain joins TRBV6-1 to TRBJ2-3; 7 nucleotides align to TRBD2. CDR1 and CDR2 from the germline V gene are MNHNS and SASEGT. The CDR3 totals 13 residues. The trim removed 3 bases at V and 10 bases at J, leaving 7 bases unmatched. CDR3 coding DNA: TGTGCCAGCAGTGATTGGCAGCGGGATTCGCAGTATTTT. This translates into CASSDWQRDSQYF.

This clone turned up a few times. The V gene is TRBV10-3, the J gene TRBJ1-5; a weak D match, TRBD1 (5 bases). Between the trimmed V and J ends, which lost 7 bases and 3 bases, there was a span of 7 bases. Germline CDR1 ENHRY, CDR2 SYGVKD. CDR3 length: 12 residues. The CDR3 is CAIKDNNQPQHF. The CDR3 nucleotides read TGTGCCATCAAGGACAACAATCAGCCCCAGCATTTT.

This clone has more than one count but fewer than ten. This chain uses TRBV28 with TRBJ2-7; tentatively, D is TRBD2 (6 bases). There are 13 residues in the CDR3. The germline V gene has CDR1 MDHEN and CDR2 SYDVKM. With 6 bases removed from V and 2 bases from J, the gap between germline ends came to 11 bases. CDR3 DNA: TGTGCCAGCAGCGGGACTCCTACCTACGAGCAGTACTTC. It yields the protein CASSGTPTYEQYF.